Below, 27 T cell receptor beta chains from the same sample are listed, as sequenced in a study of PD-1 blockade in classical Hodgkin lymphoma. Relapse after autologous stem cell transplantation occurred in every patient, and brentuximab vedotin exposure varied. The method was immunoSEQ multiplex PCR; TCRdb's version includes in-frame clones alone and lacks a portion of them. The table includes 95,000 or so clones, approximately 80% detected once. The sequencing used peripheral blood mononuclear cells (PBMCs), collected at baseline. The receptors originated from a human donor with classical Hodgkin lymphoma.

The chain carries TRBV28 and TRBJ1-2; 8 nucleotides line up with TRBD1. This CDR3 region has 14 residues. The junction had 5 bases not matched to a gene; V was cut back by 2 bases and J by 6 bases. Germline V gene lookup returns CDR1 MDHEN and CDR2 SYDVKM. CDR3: CASSLEDRVHGYTF. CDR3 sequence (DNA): TGTGCCAGCAGTTTAGAGGACAGGGTACATGGCTACACCTTC.

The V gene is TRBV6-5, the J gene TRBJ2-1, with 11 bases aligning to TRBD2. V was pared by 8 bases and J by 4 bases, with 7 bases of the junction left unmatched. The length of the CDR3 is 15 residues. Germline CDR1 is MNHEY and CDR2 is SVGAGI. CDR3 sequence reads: CASAQGLAAYNEQFF. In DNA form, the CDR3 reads TGTGCCAGCGCGCAGGGACTAGCGGCTTACAATGAGCAGTTCTTC.

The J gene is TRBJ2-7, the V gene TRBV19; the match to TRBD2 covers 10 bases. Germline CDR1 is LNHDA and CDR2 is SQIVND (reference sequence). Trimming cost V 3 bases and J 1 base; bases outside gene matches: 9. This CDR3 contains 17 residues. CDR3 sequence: CASSILAGGGASYEQYF. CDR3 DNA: TGTGCCAGTAGTATTTTAGCGGGAGGAGGTGCATCCTACGAGCAGTACTTC. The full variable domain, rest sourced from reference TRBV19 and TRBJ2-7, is DGGITQSPKYLFRKEGQNVTLSCEQNLNHDAMYWYRQDPGQGLRLIYYSQIVNDFQKGDIAEGYSVSREKKESFPLTVTSAQKNPTAFYLCASSILAGGGASYEQYFGPGTRLTVT.

CDR3 sequence: CASSPLASGSDEQYF. In nucleotides, the CDR3 is TGTGCCAGCTCACCCTTGGCTAGCGGGAGCGACGAGCAGTACTTC. The chain combines TRBV18 with TRBJ2-7; 10 bases match TRBD2. The trim removed 3 bases at V and 5 bases at J, leaving 7 bases unmatched. The germline gives CDR1 KGHSH, CDR2 LQKENI. The CDR3 covers 15 residues. Variable domain in full (rest from reference TRBV18 and TRBJ2-7): NAGVMQNPRHLVRRRGQEARLRCSPMKGHSHVYWYRQLPEEGLKFMVYLQKENIIDESGMPKERFSAEFPKEGPSILRIQQVVRGDSAAYFCASSPLASGSDEQYFGPGTRLTVT.

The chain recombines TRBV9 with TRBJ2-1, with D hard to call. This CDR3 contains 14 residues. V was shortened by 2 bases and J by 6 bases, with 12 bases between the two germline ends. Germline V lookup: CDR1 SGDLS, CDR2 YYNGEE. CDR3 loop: CASSVALGINEQFF. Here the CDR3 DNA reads TGTGCCAGCAGCGTTGCGTTGGGCATCAATGAGCAGTTCTTC.

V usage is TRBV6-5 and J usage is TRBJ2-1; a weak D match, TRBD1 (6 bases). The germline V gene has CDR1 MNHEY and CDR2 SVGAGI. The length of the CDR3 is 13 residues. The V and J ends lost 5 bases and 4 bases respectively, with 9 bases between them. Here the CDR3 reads CASSDRRYNEQFF. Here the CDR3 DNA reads TGTGCCAGCAGTGACAGGAGATACAATGAGCAGTTCTTC.

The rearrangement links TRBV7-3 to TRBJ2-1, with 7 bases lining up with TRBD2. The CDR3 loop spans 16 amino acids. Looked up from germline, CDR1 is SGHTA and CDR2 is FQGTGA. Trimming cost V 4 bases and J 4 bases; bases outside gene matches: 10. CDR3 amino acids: CASSSRLAGAYNEQFF. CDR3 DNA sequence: TGTGCCAGCAGCTCGCGACTAGCTGGGGCTTACAATGAGCAGTTCTTC.

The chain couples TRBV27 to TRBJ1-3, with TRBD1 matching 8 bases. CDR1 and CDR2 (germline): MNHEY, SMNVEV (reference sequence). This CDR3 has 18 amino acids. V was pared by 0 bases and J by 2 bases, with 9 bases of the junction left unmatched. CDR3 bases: TGTGCCAGCAGTTTATCGCCCTACGGACAGGGTACTGGAAACACCATATATTTT. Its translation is CASSLSPYGQGTGNTIYF.

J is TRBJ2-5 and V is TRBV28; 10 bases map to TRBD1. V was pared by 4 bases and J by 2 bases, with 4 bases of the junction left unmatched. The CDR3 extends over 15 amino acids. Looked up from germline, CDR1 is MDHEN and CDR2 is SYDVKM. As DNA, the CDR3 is TGTGCCAGCAGTTCTGGGGGACAGGGGCAAGAGACCCAGTACTTC. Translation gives CASSSGGQGQETQYF.

CDR3 DNA: TGTGCCAGCAGCCTAGCGGGGACTAGCACAGATACGCAGTATTTT. It yields the protein CASSLAGTSTDTQYF. The chain carries TRBV6-5 and TRBJ2-3; 9 nucleotides line up with TRBD2. CDR1 and CDR2 (germline): MNHEY, SVGAGI. This CDR3 is 15 amino acids long. Germline trimming cut 6 bases from V and 0 bases from J; bases unmatched to any gene: 4.

The CDR3 sequence: CASSGGRGGYGYTF. In DNA form, the CDR3 reads TGCGCCAGCAGTGGGGGCAGGGGAGGGTATGGCTACACCTTC. The V gene is TRBV10-2, the J gene TRBJ1-2, with a tentative D call TRBD1 (6 bases). V was trimmed by 4 bases and J by 5 bases, leaving 14 bases between them. Germline CDR1 and CDR2: WSHSY and SAAADI. The CDR3 length is 14 residues.

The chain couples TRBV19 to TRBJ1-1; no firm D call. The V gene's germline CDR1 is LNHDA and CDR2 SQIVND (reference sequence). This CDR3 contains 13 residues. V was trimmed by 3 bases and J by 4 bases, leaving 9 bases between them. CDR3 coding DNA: TGTGCCAGTAGTATCGGGCAGAGCACTGAAGCTTTCTTT. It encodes CASSIGQSTEAFF.

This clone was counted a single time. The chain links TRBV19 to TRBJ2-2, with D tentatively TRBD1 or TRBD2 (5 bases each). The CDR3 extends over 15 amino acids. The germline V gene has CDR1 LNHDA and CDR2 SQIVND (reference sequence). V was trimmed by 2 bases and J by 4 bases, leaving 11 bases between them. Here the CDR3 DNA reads TGTGCCAGTAGTATATCGGCAGGGACCACCGGGGAGCTGTTTTTT. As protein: CASSISAGTTGELFF.

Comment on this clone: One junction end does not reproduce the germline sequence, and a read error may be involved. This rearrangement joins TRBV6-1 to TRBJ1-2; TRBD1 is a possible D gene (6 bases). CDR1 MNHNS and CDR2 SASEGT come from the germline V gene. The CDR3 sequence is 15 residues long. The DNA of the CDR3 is TGTGCCAGCAGCGAAGGGGCAGGGGCTAACTATGGCTACACCTTC. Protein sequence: CASSEGAGANYGYTF.

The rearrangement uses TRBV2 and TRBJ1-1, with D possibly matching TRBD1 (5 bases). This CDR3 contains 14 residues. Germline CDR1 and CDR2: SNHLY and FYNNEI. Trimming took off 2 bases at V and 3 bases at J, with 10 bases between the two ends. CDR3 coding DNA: TGTGCCAGCAGTGAACGGGGGGGGTACACTGAAGCTTTCTTT. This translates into CASSERGGYTEAFF.

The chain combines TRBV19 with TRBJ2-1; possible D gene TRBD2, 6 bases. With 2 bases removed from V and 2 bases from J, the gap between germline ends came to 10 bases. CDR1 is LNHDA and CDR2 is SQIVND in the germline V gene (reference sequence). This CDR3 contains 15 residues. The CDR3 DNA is TGTGCCAGTAGTATACTGGGCGGGACCTACAATGAGCAGTTCTTC. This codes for CASSILGGTYNEQFF.

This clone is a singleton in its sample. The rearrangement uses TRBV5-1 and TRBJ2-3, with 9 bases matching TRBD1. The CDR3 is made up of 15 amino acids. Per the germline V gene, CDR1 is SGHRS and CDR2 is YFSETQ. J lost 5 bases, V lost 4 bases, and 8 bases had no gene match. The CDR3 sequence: CASSATGGSRDTQYF. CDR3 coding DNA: TGCGCCAGCAGCGCAACAGGGGGCTCTAGAGATACGCAGTATTTT.

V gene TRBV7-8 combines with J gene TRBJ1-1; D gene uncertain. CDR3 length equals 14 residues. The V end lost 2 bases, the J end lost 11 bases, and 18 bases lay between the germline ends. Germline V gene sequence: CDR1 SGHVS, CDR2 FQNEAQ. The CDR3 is CASSLKSEGIPAFF. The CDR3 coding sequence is TGTGCCAGCAGCTTAAAGTCCGAGGGTATCCCTGCTTTCTTT. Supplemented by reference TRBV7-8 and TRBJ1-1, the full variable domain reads GAGVSQSPRYKVAKRGQDVALRCDPISGHVSLFWYQQALGQGPEFLTYFQNEAQLDKSGLPSDRFFAERPEGSVSTLKIQRTQQEDSAVYLCASSLKSEGIPAFFGQGTRLTVV.

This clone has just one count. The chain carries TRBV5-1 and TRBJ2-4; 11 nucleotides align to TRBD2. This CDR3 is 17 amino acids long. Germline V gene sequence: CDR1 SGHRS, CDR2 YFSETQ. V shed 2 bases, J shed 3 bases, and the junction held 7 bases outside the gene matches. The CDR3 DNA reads TGCGCCAGCAGCTTCACTAGCGGGAGTGAGATCAAAAACATTCAGTACTTC. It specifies CASSFTSGSEIKNIQYF.

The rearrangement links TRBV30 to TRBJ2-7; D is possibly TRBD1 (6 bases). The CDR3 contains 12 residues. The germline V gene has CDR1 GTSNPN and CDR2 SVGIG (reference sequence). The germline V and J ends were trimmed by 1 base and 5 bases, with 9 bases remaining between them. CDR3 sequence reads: CAWSESGDEQYF. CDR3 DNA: TGTGCCTGGAGTGAATCAGGGGACGAGCAGTACTTC. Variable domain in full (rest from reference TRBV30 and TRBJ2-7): SQTIHQWPATLVQPVGSPLSLECTVEGTSNPNLYWYRQAAGRGLQLLFYSVGIGQISSEVPQNLSASRPQDRQFILSSKKLLLSDSGFYLCAWSESGDEQYFGPGTRLTVT.

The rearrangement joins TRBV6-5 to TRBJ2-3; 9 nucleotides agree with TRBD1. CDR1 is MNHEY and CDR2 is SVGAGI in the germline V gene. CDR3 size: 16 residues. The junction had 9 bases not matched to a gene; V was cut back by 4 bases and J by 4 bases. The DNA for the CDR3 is TGTGCCAGCAGTTCTGAGACAGGGGGAGGCGCAGATACGCAGTATTTT. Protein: CASSSETGGGADTQYF.

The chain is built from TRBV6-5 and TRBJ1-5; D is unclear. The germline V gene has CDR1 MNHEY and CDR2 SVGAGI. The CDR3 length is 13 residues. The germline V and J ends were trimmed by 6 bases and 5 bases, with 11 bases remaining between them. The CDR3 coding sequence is TGTGCCAGCAGGAAAGGCGTAGATCAGCCCCAGCATTTT. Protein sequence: CASRKGVDQPQHF.

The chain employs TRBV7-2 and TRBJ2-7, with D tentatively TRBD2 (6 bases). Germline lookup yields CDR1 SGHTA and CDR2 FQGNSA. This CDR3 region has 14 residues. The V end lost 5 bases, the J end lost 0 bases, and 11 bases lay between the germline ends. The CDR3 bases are TGTGCCAGCAGCATAGGGACTTACTCCTACGAGCAGTACTTC. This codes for CASSIGTYSYEQYF.

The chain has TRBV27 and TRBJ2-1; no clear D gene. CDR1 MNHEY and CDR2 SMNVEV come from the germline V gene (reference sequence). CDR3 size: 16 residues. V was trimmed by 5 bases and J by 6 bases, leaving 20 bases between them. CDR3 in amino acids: CASSEAGPPYGNEQFF. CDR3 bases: TGTGCCAGCAGTGAGGCAGGTCCACCGTACGGCAATGAGCAGTTCTTC.

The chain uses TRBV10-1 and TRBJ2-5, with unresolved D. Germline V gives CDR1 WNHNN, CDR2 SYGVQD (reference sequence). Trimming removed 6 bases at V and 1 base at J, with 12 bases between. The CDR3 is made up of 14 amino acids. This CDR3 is CASSLTGPQETQYF. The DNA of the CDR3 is TGCGCCAGCAGCTTGACCGGTCCCCAAGAGACCCAGTACTTC.

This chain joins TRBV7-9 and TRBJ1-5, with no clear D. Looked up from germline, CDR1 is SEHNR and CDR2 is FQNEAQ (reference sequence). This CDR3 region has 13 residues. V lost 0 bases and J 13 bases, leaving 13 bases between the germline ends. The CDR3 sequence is CASSLALDGQQHF. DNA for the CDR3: TGTGCCAGCAGCTTAGCGCTCGACGGCCAACAGCATTTT.

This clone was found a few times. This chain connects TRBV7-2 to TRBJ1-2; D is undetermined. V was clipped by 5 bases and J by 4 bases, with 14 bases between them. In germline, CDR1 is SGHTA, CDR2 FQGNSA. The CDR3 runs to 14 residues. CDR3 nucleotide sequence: TGTGCCAGCAGCCCCGACGCGAGTGGCTATGGCTACACCTTC. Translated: CASSPDASGYGYTF. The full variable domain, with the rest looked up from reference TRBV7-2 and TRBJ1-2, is GAGVSQSPSNKVTEKGKDVELRCDPISGHTALYWYRQSLGQGLEFLIYFQGNSAPDKSGLPSDRFSAERTGGSVSTLTIQRTQQEDSAVYLCASSPDASGYGYTFGSGTRLTVV.